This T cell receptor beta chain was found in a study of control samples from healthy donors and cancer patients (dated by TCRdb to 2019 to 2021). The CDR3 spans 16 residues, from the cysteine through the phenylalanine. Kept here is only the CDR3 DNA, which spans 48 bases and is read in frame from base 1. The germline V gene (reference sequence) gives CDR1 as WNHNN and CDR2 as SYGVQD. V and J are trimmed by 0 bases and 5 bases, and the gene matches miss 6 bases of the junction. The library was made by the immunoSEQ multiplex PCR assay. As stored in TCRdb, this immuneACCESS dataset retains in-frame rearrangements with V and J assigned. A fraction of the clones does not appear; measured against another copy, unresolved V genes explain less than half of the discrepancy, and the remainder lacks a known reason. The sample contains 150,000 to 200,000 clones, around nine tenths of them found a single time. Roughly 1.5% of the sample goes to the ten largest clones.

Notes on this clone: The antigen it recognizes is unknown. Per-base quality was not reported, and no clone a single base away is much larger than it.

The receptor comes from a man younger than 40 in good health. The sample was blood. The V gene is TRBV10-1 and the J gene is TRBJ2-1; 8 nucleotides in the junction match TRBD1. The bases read TGCGCCAGCAGTGAGTCGGGGGCAGGGGGCCACAATGAGCAGTTCTTC. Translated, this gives CASSESGAGGHNEQFF.